The 7 T cell receptor beta chains given below trace back to one sample, sequenced in a study of blood T cell repertoires in COVID-19. TCRdb keeps only in-frame clones here, not all; method: immunoSEQ multiplex PCR. The data contain about 130,000 clones, 85% to 90% of them seen just once; the ten biggest clones take up around 4.7%. Sequenced: peripheral blood. The receptors come from a human donor in a cohort sampled during active COVID-19.

The chain uses TRBV7-9 and TRBJ2-3; D might be TRBD1 (5 bases). V dropped 3 bases and J dropped 4 bases, with 8 bases sitting between them. Germline CDR1 SEHNR, CDR2 FQNEAQ (reference sequence). This CDR3 comprises 13 residues. This CDR3 reads CASSLAGSDTQYF. CDR3 coding DNA: TGTGCCAGCAGCTTGGCAGGGTCAGATACGCAGTATTTT.

This chain links TRBV12-5 with TRBJ2-7; 8 positions match TRBD2. The CDR3 runs to 15 residues. CDR1 and CDR2 from the germline V gene are LGHNT and FRNRAP. Trimming cost V 1 base and J 0 bases; bases outside gene matches: 2. The CDR3 nucleotides read TGTGCTAGTGGTTTGGAGGCGGGGGGCTCCTACGAGCAGTACTTC. Protein product: CASGLEAGGSYEQYF.

The chain links TRBV7-2 to TRBJ2-5; possible D gene TRBD2, 5 bases. CDR3 size: 16 residues. V was cut by 1 base and J by 2 bases, with 14 bases left in between. Germline assignment: CDR1 SGHTA and CDR2 FQGNSA. This CDR3 is CASSLGPGMGQETQYF. In DNA form, the CDR3 reads TGTGCCAGCAGCTTAGGTCCGGGGATGGGGCAAGAGACCCAGTACTTC.

V is TRBV10-1 and J is TRBJ2-1, with 7 nucleotides matching TRBD2. J was trimmed by 7 bases and V by 3 bases; bases with no gene match: 9. This CDR3 is built from 15 residues. Germline CDR1 and CDR2: WNHNN and SYGVQD (reference sequence). The CDR3 sequence is CASSDRRGKRNEQFF. Here the CDR3 DNA reads TGCGCCAGCAGTGATAGGCGGGGGAAACGGAATGAGCAGTTCTTC.

This sequence joins TRBV5-1 and TRBJ1-2, with D perhaps matching TRBD1 (5 bases). The CDR3 covers 13 residues. The ends were cut back, 4 bases at V and 2 bases at J, with 9 bases in the middle. Looked up from germline, CDR1 is SGHRS and CDR2 is YFSETQ. DNA of the CDR3: TGCGCCAGCAGCGACGGGGGGAACTATGGCTACACCTTC. As protein: CASSDGGNYGYTF.

The chain links TRBV6-5 to TRBJ1-1; D unresolved. From germline, CDR1 is MNHEY and CDR2 SVGAGI. The CDR3 has 14 residues. The ends were cut back, 0 bases at V and 0 bases at J, with 5 bases in the middle. The CDR3 loop is CASSYSGLNTEAFF. In DNA form, the CDR3 reads TGTGCCAGCAGTTACTCGGGCCTGAACACTGAAGCTTTCTTT.

This clone was counted at least ten times. The chain employs TRBV2 and TRBJ2-5, with 12 positions matching TRBD2. Per the germline V gene, CDR1 is SNHLY and CDR2 is FYNNEI. The CDR3 has 15 amino acids. J gave up 4 bases and V 3 bases, and 3 bases lay outside the gene matches. The DNA of the CDR3 is TGTGCCAGCAGTGATGGACTAGCGGGGATAGAGACCCAGTACTTC. Translating gives CASSDGLAGIETQYF.